The next 30 T cell receptor beta chains were all read from a single sample in a study of regulatory T cells in long-lasting Graves disease. With iRepertoire HTBI primers and Arm-PCR of CDR3 regions, TCR beta libraries were built. TCRdb analysed the multiplex PCR reads with MiXCR anew, one entry per CDR3 protein. The sample shows under 800,000 distinct CDR3 sequences, 16% of them seen only once. Time point reported: newly diagnosed GD, antithyroid drugs for less than 3 months. From RNA extracted from PBMCs, the TCR library was made. These same data were also listed under a study on T cells in Graves' hyperthyroidism and ophthalmopathy.

This sample comprised peripheral blood mononuclear cells (PBMCs), obtained at new diagnosis, from a patient treated with antithyroid drugs. The receptor source for this set is a woman in her thirties with Graves disease.

There are many counts of this clonotype. The genes are TRBV5-1 and TRBJ1-1; TRBD1 agrees at 7 bases. The CDR3 is made up of 12 amino acids. Germline assignment: CDR1 SGHRS and CDR2 YFSETQ. Trimming cost V 3 bases and J 7 bases; bases outside gene matches: 3. Here the CDR3 DNA reads TGCGCCAGCAGCTCTTGGACAGGTGAAGCTTTCTTT. Translation: CASSSWTGEAFF.

This clonotype showed up many times. The chain couples TRBV12-3 or TRBV12-4 to TRBJ1-2, with D maybe TRBD1 (6 bases). The CDR3 extends over 13 amino acids. The V end lost 6 bases, the J end lost 0 bases, and 8 bases lay between the germline ends. The CDR3 DNA is TGTGCCAGCAGACAGGGAGCTAACTATGGCTACACCTTC. Residues: CASRQGANYGYTF.

The chain combines TRBV28 with TRBJ1-4, with D possibly matching TRBD1 (5 bases). The V gene lost 2 bases and the J gene lost 6 bases, with 10 bases spanning the gap. CDR3 length: 14 residues. Germline V gene sequence: CDR1 MDHEN, CDR2 SYDVKM. The CDR3 sequence: CASSLQGEDEKLFF. The DNA for the CDR3 is TGTGCCAGCAGTTTACAGGGCGAAGATGAAAAACTGTTTTTT.

This chain joins TRBV28 and TRBJ2-7; TRBD1 might be the D (5 bases). The CDR3 spans 13 residues. Germline CDR1 is MDHEN and CDR2 is SYDVKM. Trimming took off 9 bases at V and 1 base at J, with 13 bases between the two ends. The DNA for the CDR3 is TGTGCCAGTAGTAAACAGGCGTCCTACGAGCAGTACTTC. This sequence encodes CASSKQASYEQYF.

This clonotype was observed at least ten times. The V gene is TRBV7-9, the J gene TRBJ1-4; D not resolved. The V gene lost 5 bases and the J gene lost 6 bases, with 13 bases spanning the gap. The CDR3 runs 14 residues. Per the germline V gene, CDR1 is SEHNR and CDR2 is FQNEAQ (reference sequence). CDR3: CASSGSVEHEKLFF. The CDR3 nucleotides are TGTGCCAGCAGCGGCTCGGTTGAACATGAAAAACTGTTTTTT.

This clonotype was seen ten or more times. The rearrangement links TRBV3-1 to TRBJ1-1; TRBD1 might be the D (6 bases). Germline V gives CDR1 LGHDT, CDR2 YNNKEL (reference sequence). The CDR3 runs to 14 residues. The germline V and J ends were trimmed by 2 bases and 4 bases, with 11 bases remaining between them. For the CDR3, the DNA is TGTGCCAGCAGCCAACAGGGGTCCGCCACTGAAGCTTTCTTT. Amino acids: CASSQQGSATEAFF.

The chain has TRBV6-2 or TRBV6-3 and TRBJ2-1; 9 nucleotides agree with TRBD1. J lost 7 bases, V lost 0 bases, and 19 bases had no gene match. Germline V lookup: CDR1 MNHEY, CDR2 SVGEGT. This CDR3 comprises 20 residues. In DNA, the CDR3 is TGTGCCAGCAGTTACTCGATCGGTTTTCTGGGGACAGGGAGGTTAAATGAGCAGTTCTTC. As protein: CASSYSIGFLGTGRLNEQFF.

This clonotype was picked up a small number of times. The rearrangement uses TRBV9 and TRBJ1-2; 7 bases agree with TRBD1. With V trimmed by 3 bases and J by 7 bases, 9 bases remained unmatched. Looked up from germline, CDR1 is SGDLS and CDR2 is YYNGEE. The CDR3 is 14 residues long. This CDR3 is CASSAPRGGAGYTF. The CDR3 nucleotides are TGTGCCAGCAGCGCCCCCAGAGGGGGCGCTGGCTACACCTTC.

The rearrangement joins TRBV19 to TRBJ2-2; D uncertain. Germline V lookup: CDR1 LNHDA, CDR2 SQIVND (reference sequence). Trimming cost V 4 bases and J 7 bases, with 13 bases left between them. The CDR3 has 14 amino acids. CDR3 coding DNA: TGTGCCAGTAGTACCTTAGGGATCTACGGGGAGCTGTTTTTT. Translating it yields CASSTLGIYGELFF.

This clonotype was detected a few times. With a much larger clone just one base away, this may be a read error. The chain couples TRBV6-1 to TRBJ1-6, with TRBD1 identical over 8 bases. Germline CDR1 MNHNS, CDR2 SASEGT. The J segment lost 6 bases and the V segment lost 7 bases, leaving 5 bases of the junction unmatched. The CDR3 loop spans 14 amino acids. CDR3 coding DNA: TGTGCCAGCATCCCAGGACAGGGTAATTCACCCCTCCACTTT. It codes for CASIPGQGNSPLHF.

This clonotype showed up just a few times. The chain couples TRBV3-1 to TRBJ1-1, with a tentative D call TRBD1 (6 bases). The CDR3 is 15 residues long. V was shortened by 1 base and J by 2 bases, with 11 bases between the two germline ends. Germline V gene sequence: CDR1 LGHDT, CDR2 YNNKEL (reference sequence). This CDR3 reads CASSQGTAINTEAFF. The DNA for the CDR3 is TGTGCCAGCAGCCAAGGGACAGCAATTAACACTGAAGCTTTCTTT.

In this sample, this clonotype turned up many times. V and J are TRBV20-1 and TRBJ2-5; 7 bases map to TRBD1. Germline values: CDR1 DFQATT, CDR2 SNEGSKA (reference sequence). The CDR3 length is 15 residues. V dropped 6 bases and J dropped 4; count of bases not matched to a gene: 14. CDR3 sequence: CSALSRTSGGETQYF. For the CDR3, the DNA is TGCAGTGCCCTCAGTCGGACGTCAGGGGGAGAGACCCAGTACTTC.

As for this clonotype: A much larger clone differs from this one at a single base, so this may be a read error. The chain is built from TRBV5-1 and TRBJ2-7, with D perhaps matching TRBD1 (6 bases). CDR3 length: 15 residues. CDR1 is SGHRS and CDR2 is YFSETQ in the germline V gene. CDR3 nucleotide sequence: TGCGCCAGCAGCGGGTGGACAGCTAGCTCCTACGAGCTGTACTTC. Residues: CASSGWTASSYELYF.

This clonotype was counted between two and nine times. The V and J genes are TRBV30 and TRBJ2-7; D unresolved. V gave up 5 bases and J gave up 1 base, with 6 bases separating them. Germline V gene sequence: CDR1 GTSNPN, CDR2 SVGIG (reference sequence). The CDR3 has 11 amino acids. The CDR3 here is CAWLSSYEQYF. Written as DNA, the CDR3 is TGTGCCTGGTTAAGTTCCTACGAGCAGTACTTC. Looking up the rest from reference TRBV30 and TRBJ2-7 gives the full variable domain: SQTIHQWPATLVQPVGSPLSLECTVEGTSNPNLYWYRQAAGRGLQLLFYSVGIGQISSEVPQNLSASRPQDRQFILSSKKLLLSDSGFYLCAWLSSYEQYFGPGTRLTVT.

This chain links TRBV13 with TRBJ2-2, with TRBD1 matching over 8 bases. The CDR3 contains 15 residues. V lost 5 bases, J lost 2 bases, and 4 bases stayed unmatched. CDR1 PRHDT and CDR2 FYEKMQ come from the germline V gene (reference sequence). CDR3 residues: CASSRTGTNTGELFF. The CDR3 coding sequence is TGTGCCAGCAGCCGGACAGGGACCAACACCGGGGAGCTGTTTTTT.

In this sample, this clonotype turned up a few times. The chain couples TRBV28 to TRBJ2-4; a weak D match, TRBD2 (6 bases). Trimming removed 5 bases at V and 3 bases at J, with 14 bases between. The CDR3 runs to 15 residues. Germline CDR1 MDHEN, CDR2 SYDVKM. CDR3 in DNA: TGTGCCAGCAGTACGGCCGGGACTCTCAAAAACATTCAGTACTTC. This sequence encodes CASSTAGTLKNIQYF.

A note on this clonotype: A much larger clone differs by one base, so this may be a read error. In DNA, the CDR3 is TGTGCCGGCAGCTTAAACCAGAACTACGAGCAGTACTTC. Its translation is CAGSLNQNYEQYF. The rearrangement joins TRBV7-9 to TRBJ2-7; D not resolved. CDR3 length: 13 amino acids. Germline assignment: CDR1 SEHNR and CDR2 FQNEAQ (reference sequence).

The V gene is TRBV7-8, the J gene TRBJ2-1; TRBD2 agrees at 10 bases. Per the germline V gene, CDR1 is SGHVS and CDR2 is FQNEAQ. V shed 6 bases and J 14 bases; nucleotides not matched to a gene: 7. CDR3 length: 12 amino acids. CDR3 amino acids: CASRAAGGREFF. Here the CDR3 DNA reads TGTGCCAGCAGAGCAGCGGGAGGGAGAGAGTTCTTC.

This clonotype appeared a few times. V is TRBV30 and J is TRBJ2-7; weak D call: TRBD1 (6 bases). V was pared by 3 bases and J by 4 bases, with 13 bases between. The germline V gene has CDR1 GTSNPN and CDR2 SVGIG (reference sequence). The CDR3 is 13 residues long. The CDR3 coding sequence is TGTGCCTGGAGGCGTGGACAGCCATACGAGCAGTACTTC. Protein product: CAWRRGQPYEQYF.

The sample holds many counts of this clonotype. CDR3 nucleotides: TGTGCCAGCAGCTTAGGGACTGAAAAACTGTTTTTT. Amino acids: CASSLGTEKLFF. The V and J genes are TRBV11-2 and TRBJ1-4; D gene unclear. The CDR3 extends over 12 amino acids. Trimming left V 1 base short and J 7 bases short, with 4 bases between. Looked up from germline, CDR1 is SGHAT and CDR2 is FQNNGV.

At least ten counts were recorded for this clonotype. The V gene is TRBV7-2, the J gene TRBJ1-6, with D unclear. V lost 2 bases, J lost 6 bases, and 8 bases lay in between. There are 14 residues in the CDR3. In germline, CDR1 is SGHTA, CDR2 FQGNSA. The CDR3 loop is CASSLSGINSPLHF. CDR3 DNA sequence: TGTGCCAGCAGCTTAAGTGGAATTAATTCACCCCTCCACTTT. Together with reference TRBV7-2 and TRBJ1-6, the CDR3 gives the full variable domain: GAGVSQSPSNKVTEKGKDVELRCDPISGHTALYWYRQSLGQGLEFLIYFQGNSAPDKSGLPSDRFSAERTGGSVSTLTIQRTQQEDSAVYLCASSLSGINSPLHFGNGTRLTVT.

Comments on this clonotype: A much larger clone lies a single base off, so this may be a read error. The genes are TRBV28 and TRBJ1-6; D may be TRBD1 (6 bases). The V gene's germline CDR1 is MDHEN and CDR2 SYDVKM. V shed 6 bases and J shed 8 bases, with 17 bases lying between them. This CDR3 contains 15 residues. This CDR3 reads CASSSFGAGDSPLHF. Written as DNA, the CDR3 is TGTGCCAGCAGCTCTTTTGGGGCAGGGGATTCACCCCTCCACTTT.

This clonotype was seen only a few times. The chain is built from TRBV7-2 and TRBJ2-1; TRBD2 matches 13 bases. CDR3 length: 16 amino acids. Trimming cost V 1 base and J 5 bases; bases outside gene matches: 2. Germline V CDR1 and CDR2: SGHTA, FQGNSA. In DNA, the CDR3 is TGTGCCAGCAGCTTAGTCGGGACTAGCGGGAACAATGAGCAGTTCTTC. It yields the protein CASSLVGTSGNNEQFF.

In this sample, this clonotype turned up many times. The chain links TRBV6-1 to TRBJ2-2, with 8 bases aligning to TRBD1. The CDR3 spans 14 residues. Germline loops: CDR1 MNHNS, CDR2 SASEGT. The junction had 4 bases not matched to a gene; V was cut back by 6 bases and J by 4 bases. CDR3 protein: CASSRTGSTGELFF. As DNA, the CDR3 is TGTGCCAGCAGCCGGACAGGGTCCACCGGGGAGCTGTTTTTT.

The V gene is TRBV28, the J gene TRBJ1-1; D is possibly TRBD1 (5 bases). This CDR3 is 14 amino acids long. Germline V gene data show CDR1 as MDHEN and CDR2 as SYDVKM. Trimming cost V 6 bases and J 5 bases, with 16 bases left between them. In DNA, the CDR3 is TGTGCCAGCAGCGCAGACAGAGTAGGGACTGAAGCTTTCTTT. Its translation is CASSADRVGTEAFF.

This clonotype has just a few counts. The V gene is TRBV30, the J gene TRBJ1-1; TRBD1 is a possible D gene (5 bases). In germline, CDR1 is GTSNPN, CDR2 SVGIG (reference sequence). The V end lost 4 bases, the J end lost 1 base, and 13 bases lay between the germline ends. CDR3 length equals 14 residues. CDR3 in DNA: TGTGCCTGGACATTCAAGGGGCGGAACACTGAAGCTTTCTTT. Residues: CAWTFKGRNTEAFF.

This clonotype has a handful of counts. The V and J genes are TRBV6-2 or TRBV6-3 and TRBJ1-2; a weak D match, TRBD1 (5 bases). V lost 5 bases and J lost 3, with 19 bases in between. CDR3 length: 16 amino acids. Germline V gene data show CDR1 as MNHEY and CDR2 as SVGEGT. The CDR3 DNA sequence: TGTGCCAGCAGTGGATGGGTAGGGGCCCAATACTATGGCTACACCTTC. Amino acids: CASSGWVGAQYYGYTF.

The chain is built from TRBV20-1 and TRBJ2-7; TRBD2 agrees at 12 bases. Germline values: CDR1 DFQATT, CDR2 SNEGSKA (reference sequence). Unmatched junction bases numbered 16, after V lost 2 bases and J lost 5 bases. The length of the CDR3 is 18 residues. CDR3 DNA: TGCAGTGCTAGAACCTTAAACCCGACTAGCGGGAGCTATGACGAGCAGTACTTC. Its protein product is CSARTLNPTSGSYDEQYF.

This rearrangement joins TRBV5-1 to TRBJ2-2; 9 nucleotides align to TRBD2. The CDR3 runs to 16 residues. Germline lookup yields CDR1 SGHRS and CDR2 YFSETQ. Trimming at V came to 1 base and at J to 8 bases, leaving 9 bases not matched to a gene. CDR3 coding DNA: TGCGCCAGCAGCTTGTTCGCGGGACTAGCCTCTGGGGAGCTGTTTTTT. Translating gives CASSLFAGLASGELFF.

The chain carries TRBV19 and TRBJ1-6; 7 nucleotides align to TRBD1. Germline CDR1 is LNHDA and CDR2 is SQIVND (reference sequence). V lost 4 bases to trimming and J lost 4 bases; unmatched junction nucleotides: 10. The CDR3 spans 17 residues. The CDR3 spells CASSKPQGLRYNSPLHF. Here the CDR3 DNA reads TGTGCCAGTAGTAAGCCACAGGGGTTGCGATATAATTCACCCCTCCACTTT.